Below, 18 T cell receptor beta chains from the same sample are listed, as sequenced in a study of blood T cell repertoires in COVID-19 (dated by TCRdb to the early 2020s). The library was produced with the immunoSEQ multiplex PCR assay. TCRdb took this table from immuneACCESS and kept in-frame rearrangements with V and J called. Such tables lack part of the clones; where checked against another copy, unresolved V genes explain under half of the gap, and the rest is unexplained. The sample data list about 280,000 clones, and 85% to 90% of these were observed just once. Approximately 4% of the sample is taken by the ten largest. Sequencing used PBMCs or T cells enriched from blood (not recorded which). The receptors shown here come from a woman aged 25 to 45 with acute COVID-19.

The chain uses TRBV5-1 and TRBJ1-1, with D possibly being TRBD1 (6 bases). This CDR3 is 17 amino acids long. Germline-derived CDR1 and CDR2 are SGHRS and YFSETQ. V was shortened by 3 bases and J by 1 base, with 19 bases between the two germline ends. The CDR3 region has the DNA TGCGCCAGCAGCTCATACCAACAGGGCCTGGGGAACACTGAAGCTTTCTTT. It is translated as CASSSYQQGLGNTEAFF.

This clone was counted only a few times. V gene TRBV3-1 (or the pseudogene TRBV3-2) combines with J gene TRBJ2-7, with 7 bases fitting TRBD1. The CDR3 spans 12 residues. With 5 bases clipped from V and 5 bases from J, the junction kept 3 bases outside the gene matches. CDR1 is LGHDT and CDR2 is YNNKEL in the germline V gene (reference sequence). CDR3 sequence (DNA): TGTGCCAGCAGCTACAGGGGCCACGAGCAGTACTTC. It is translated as CASSYRGHEQYF.

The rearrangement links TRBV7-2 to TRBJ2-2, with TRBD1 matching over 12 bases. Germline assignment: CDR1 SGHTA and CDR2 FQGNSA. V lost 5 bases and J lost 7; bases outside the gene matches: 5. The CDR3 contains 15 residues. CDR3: CASSPGQGAIGELFF. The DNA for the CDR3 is TGTGCCAGCAGCCCGGGACAGGGGGCGATCGGGGAGCTGTTTTTT.

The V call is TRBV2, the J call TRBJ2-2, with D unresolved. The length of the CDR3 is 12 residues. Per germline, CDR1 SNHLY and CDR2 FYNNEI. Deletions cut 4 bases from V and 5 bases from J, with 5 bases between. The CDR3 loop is CASSANTGELFF. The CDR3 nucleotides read TGTGCCAGCAGTGCAAATACCGGGGAGCTGTTTTTT.

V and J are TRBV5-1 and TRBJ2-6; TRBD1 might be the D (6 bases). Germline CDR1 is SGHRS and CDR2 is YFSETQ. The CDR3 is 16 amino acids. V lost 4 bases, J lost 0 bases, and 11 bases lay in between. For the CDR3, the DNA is TGCGCCAGCAGCCCGGGACACATCTCTGGGGCCAACGTCCTGACTTTC. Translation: CASSPGHISGANVLTF.

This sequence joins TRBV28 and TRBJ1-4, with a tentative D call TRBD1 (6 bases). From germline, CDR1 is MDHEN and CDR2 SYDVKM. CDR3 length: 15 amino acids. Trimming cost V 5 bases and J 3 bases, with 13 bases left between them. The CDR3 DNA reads TGTGCCAGCAGTATCGGACAGTCTTCTAATGAAAAACTGTTTTTT. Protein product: CASSIGQSSNEKLFF.

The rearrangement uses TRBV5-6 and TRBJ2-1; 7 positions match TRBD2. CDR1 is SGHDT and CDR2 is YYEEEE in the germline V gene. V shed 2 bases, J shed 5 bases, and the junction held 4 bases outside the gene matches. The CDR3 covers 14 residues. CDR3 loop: CASSFWGGDNEQFF. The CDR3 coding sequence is TGTGCCAGCAGCTTTTGGGGAGGGGACAATGAGCAGTTCTTC.

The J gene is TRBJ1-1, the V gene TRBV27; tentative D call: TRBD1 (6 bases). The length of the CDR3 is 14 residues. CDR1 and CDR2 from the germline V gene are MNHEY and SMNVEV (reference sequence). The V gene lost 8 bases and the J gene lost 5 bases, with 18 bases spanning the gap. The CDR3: CASAPGHLGTEAFF. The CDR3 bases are TGTGCCAGCGCCCCGGGACATCTGGGGACTGAAGCTTTCTTT.

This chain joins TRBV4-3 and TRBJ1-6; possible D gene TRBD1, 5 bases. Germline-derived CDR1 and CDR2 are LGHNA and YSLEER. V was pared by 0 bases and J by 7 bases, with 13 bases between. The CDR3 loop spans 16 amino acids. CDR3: CASSQDRAGRNSPLHF. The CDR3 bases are TGCGCCAGCAGCCAAGACAGGGCAGGTAGAAATTCACCCCTCCACTTT.

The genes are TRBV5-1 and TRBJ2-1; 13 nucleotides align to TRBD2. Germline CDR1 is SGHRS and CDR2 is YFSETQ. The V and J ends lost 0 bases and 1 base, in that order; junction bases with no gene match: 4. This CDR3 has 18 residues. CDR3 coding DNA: TGCGCCAGCAGCTTGGGACTAGCGGGAGGAGGATCCTACAATGAGCAGTTCTTC. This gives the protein CASSLGLAGGGSYNEQFF.

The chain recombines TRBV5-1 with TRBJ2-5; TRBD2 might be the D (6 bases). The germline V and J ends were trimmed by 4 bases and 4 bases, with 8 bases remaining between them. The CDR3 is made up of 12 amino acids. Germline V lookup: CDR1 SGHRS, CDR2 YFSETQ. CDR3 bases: TGCGCCAGCAGCCGGGACTTAGAGACCCAGTACTTC. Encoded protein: CASSRDLETQYF.

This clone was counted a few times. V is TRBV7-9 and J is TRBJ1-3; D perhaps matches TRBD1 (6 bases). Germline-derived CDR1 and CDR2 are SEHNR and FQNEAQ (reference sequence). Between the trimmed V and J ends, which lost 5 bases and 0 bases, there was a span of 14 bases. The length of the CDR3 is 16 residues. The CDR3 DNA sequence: TGTGCCAGCAGCATCATGACAGGTACCTCTGGAAACACCATATATTTT. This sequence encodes CASSIMTGTSGNTIYF.

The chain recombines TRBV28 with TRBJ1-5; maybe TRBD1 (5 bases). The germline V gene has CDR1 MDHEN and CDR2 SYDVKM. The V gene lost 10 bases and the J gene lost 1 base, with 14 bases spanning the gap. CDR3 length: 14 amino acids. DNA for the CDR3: TGTGCCATCATGATGGGGGGGAGCAATCAGCCCCAGCATTTT. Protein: CAIMMGGSNQPQHF. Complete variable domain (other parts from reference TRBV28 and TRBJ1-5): DVKVTQSSRYLVKRTGEKVFLECVQDMDHENMFWYRQDPGLGLRLIYFSYDVKMKEKGDIPEGYSVSREKKERFSLILESASTNQTSMYLCAIMMGGSNQPQHFGDGTRLSIL.

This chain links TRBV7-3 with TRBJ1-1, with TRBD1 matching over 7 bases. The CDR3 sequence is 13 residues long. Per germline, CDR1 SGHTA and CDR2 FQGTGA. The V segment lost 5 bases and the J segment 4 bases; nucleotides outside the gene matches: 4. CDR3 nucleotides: TGTGCCAGCAGCGGGGGACAGCGCACTGAAGCTTTCTTT. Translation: CASSGGQRTEAFF.

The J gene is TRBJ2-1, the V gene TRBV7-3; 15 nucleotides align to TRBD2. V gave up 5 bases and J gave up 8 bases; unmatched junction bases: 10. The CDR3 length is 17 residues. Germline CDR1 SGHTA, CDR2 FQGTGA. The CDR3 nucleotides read TGTGCCAGCAGCCACGGACTAGCGGGAGGGCCAGGGGATGAGCAGTTCTTC. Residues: CASSHGLAGGPGDEQFF.

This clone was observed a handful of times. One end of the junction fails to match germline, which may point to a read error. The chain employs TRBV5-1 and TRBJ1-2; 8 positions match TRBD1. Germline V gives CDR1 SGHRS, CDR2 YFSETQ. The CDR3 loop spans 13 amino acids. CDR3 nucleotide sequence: TGCGCCAGCAGGTTGGACAGGGATAACGGCTACACCTTC. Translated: CASRLDRDNGYTF. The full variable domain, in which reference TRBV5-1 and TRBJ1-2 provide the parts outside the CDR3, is KAGVTQTPRYLIKTRGQQVTLSCSPISGHRSVSWYQQTPGQGLQFLFEYFSETQRNKGNFPGRFSGRQFSNSRSEMNVSTLELGDSALYLCASRLDRDNGYTFGSGTRLTVV.

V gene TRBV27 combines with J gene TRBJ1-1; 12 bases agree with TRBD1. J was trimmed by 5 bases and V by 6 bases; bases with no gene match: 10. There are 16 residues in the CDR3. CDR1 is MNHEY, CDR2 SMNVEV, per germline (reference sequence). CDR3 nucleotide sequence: TGTGCCAGCAGCCAACCCGGGACAGGGGGCGAGACTGAAGCTTTCTTT. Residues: CASSQPGTGGETEAFF.

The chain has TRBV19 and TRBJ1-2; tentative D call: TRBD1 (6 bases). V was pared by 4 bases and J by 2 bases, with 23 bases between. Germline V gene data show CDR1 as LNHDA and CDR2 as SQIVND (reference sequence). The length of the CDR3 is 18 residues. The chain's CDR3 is CASSNPGDWGFGNYGYTF. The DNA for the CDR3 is TGTGCCAGTAGTAACCCAGGGGATTGGGGTTTCGGAAACTATGGCTACACCTTC.